Listed here are 10 T cell receptor beta chains from one sample, sequenced in a study of blood T cell repertoires in COVID-19. Sequencing was performed with immunoSEQ multiplex PCR; in TCRdb, only in-frame clones are kept and a portion is missing. The data hold some 190,000 clones, with 65% to 85% observed a single time. Sequencing was performed on PBMCs or T cells enriched from blood (not recorded which). All receptors come from a man aged 25 to 40 with acute COVID-19.

The chain carries TRBV5-1 and TRBJ2-2, with a weak D call TRBD2 (7 bases). The V end lost 2 bases, the J end lost 4 bases, and 12 bases lay between the germline ends. The CDR3 covers 15 residues. From germline, CDR1 is SGHRS and CDR2 YFSETQ. The CDR3: CASSLKGGGTGELFF. In DNA form, the CDR3 reads TGCGCCAGCAGCTTAAAGGGAGGGGGCACCGGGGAGCTGTTTTTT.

The V call is TRBV5-5, the J call TRBJ2-1; 9 positions match TRBD1. Germline-derived CDR1 and CDR2 are SGHKS and YYEKEE (reference sequence). V shed 2 bases and J 2 bases; nucleotides not matched to a gene: 2. This CDR3 is 15 amino acids long. In DNA, the CDR3 is TGTGCCAGCAGCTTACAGGGGGCTACCTACAATGAGCAGTTCTTC. Its translation: CASSLQGATYNEQFF.

The sample holds a few counts of this clone. The chain uses TRBV20-1 and TRBJ2-7; no clear D gene. V was trimmed by 5 bases and J by 6 bases, leaving 11 bases between them. Germline assignment: CDR1 DFQATT and CDR2 SNEGSKA (reference sequence). The CDR3 runs to 11 residues. The chain's CDR3 is CSAGLSGEQYF. The DNA for the CDR3 is TGCAGTGCTGGGCTCAGTGGCGAGCAGTACTTC.

This chain uses TRBV9 with TRBJ1-1; D ambiguous. Trimming stripped 0 bases from V and 5 bases from J, with 14 bases between. Germline loops: CDR1 SGDLS, CDR2 YYNGEE. The CDR3 has 15 residues. CDR3 DNA sequence: TGTGCCAGCAGCGTAGAAGGAGGCCTGGGGACTGAAGCTTTCTTT. Its protein product is CASSVEGGLGTEAFF.

The J gene is TRBJ2-3, the V gene TRBV3-1 (or the pseudogene TRBV3-2); no clear D. The V end lost 4 bases, the J end lost 1 base, and 6 bases lay between the germline ends. In germline, CDR1 is LGHDT, CDR2 YNNKEL (reference sequence). The CDR3 is 13 amino acids. The CDR3 loop is CASSPPGTDTQYF. CDR3 nucleotide sequence: TGTGCCAGCAGCCCCCCCGGCACAGATACGCAGTATTTT.

The gene calls are TRBV3-1 (or the pseudogene TRBV3-2) and TRBJ1-4; 9 nucleotides align to TRBD1. The CDR3 is made up of 16 amino acids. J lost 8 bases, V lost 1 base, and 8 bases had no gene match. CDR1 is LGHDT, CDR2 YNNKEL, per germline (reference sequence). The CDR3 is CASSQGSGTGTEKLFF. DNA for the CDR3: TGTGCCAGCAGCCAAGGGTCCGGGACAGGGACCGAAAAACTGTTTTTT.

The chain carries TRBV5-6 and TRBJ2-5; TRBD1 might be the D (5 bases). Germline V gene data show CDR1 as SGHDT and CDR2 as YYEEEE. V lost 0 bases to trimming and J lost 9 bases, with 15 bases between them. The CDR3 consists of 14 residues. DNA for the CDR3: TGTGCCAGCAGCTTGGTACTCCAGGGTTGGGCCCAGTACTTC. Protein: CASSLVLQGWAQYF. Full variable domain (rest looked up from reference TRBV5-6 and TRBJ2-5): DAGVTQSPTHLIKTRGQQVTLRCSPKSGHDTVSWYQQALGQGPQFIFQYYEEEERQRGNFPDRFSGHQFPNYSSELNVNALLLGDSALYLCASSLVLQGWAQYFGPGTRLLVL.

The rearrangement joins TRBV2 to TRBJ1-4; a possible D gene is TRBD1 (5 bases). Deletions cut 3 bases from V and 3 bases from J, with 11 bases between. The CDR3 loop spans 15 amino acids. CDR1 and CDR2 (germline): SNHLY, FYNNEI. CDR3: CASSDRVSSNEKLFF. The CDR3 DNA reads as TGTGCCAGCAGTGACAGGGTATCGTCTAATGAAAAACTGTTTTTT.

The V gene is TRBV7-3, the J gene TRBJ2-7, with a tentative D call TRBD2 (6 bases). This CDR3 spans 13 amino acids. Germline CDR1 SGHTA, CDR2 FQGTGA. Deletions cut 5 bases from V and 11 bases from J, with 19 bases between. This CDR3 is CASSVNARDWKYF. CDR3 in DNA: TGTGCCAGCAGCGTCAATGCCCGGGACTGGAAGTACTTC.

The J gene is TRBJ2-1, the V gene TRBV20-1; weak D call: TRBD1 (5 bases). The CDR3 spans 11 residues. The V gene lost 0 bases and the J gene lost 13 bases, with 10 bases spanning the gap. CDR1 and CDR2 from the germline V gene are DFQATT and SNEGSKA (reference sequence). As DNA, the CDR3 is TGCAGTGCTAGAGAGGGGCCCACCCAGTTCTTC. It codes for CSAREGPTQFF.